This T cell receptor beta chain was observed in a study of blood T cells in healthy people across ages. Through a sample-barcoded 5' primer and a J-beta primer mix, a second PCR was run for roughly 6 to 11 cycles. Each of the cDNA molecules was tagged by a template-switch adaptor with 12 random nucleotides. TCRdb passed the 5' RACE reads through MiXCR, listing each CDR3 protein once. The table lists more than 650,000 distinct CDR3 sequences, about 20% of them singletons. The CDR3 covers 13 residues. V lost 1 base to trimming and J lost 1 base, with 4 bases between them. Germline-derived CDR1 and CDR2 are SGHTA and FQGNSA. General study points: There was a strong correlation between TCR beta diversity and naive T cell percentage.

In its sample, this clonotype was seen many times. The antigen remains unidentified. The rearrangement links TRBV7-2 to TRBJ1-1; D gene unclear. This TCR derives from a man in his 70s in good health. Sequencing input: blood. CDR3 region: CASSLVKNTEAFF. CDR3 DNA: TGTGCCAGCAGCTTAGTCAAGAACACTGAAGCTTTCTTT. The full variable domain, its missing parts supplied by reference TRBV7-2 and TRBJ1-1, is GAGVSQSPSNKVTEKGKDVELRCDPISGHTALYWYRQSLGQGLEFLIYFQGNSAPDKSGLPSDRFSAERTGGSVSTLTIQRTQQEDSAVYLCASSLVKNTEAFFGQGTRLTVV.